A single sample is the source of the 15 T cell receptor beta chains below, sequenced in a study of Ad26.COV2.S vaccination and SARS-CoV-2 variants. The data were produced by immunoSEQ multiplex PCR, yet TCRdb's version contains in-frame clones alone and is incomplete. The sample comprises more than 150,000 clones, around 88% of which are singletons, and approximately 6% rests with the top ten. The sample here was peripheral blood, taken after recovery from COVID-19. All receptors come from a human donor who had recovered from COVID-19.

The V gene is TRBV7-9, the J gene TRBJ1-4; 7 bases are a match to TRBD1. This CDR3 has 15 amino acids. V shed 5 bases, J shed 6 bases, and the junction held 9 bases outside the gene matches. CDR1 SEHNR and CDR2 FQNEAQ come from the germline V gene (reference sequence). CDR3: CASSRDRVSDEKLFF. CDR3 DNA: TGTGCCAGCAGCCGTGACAGGGTATCAGATGAAAAACTGTTTTTT.

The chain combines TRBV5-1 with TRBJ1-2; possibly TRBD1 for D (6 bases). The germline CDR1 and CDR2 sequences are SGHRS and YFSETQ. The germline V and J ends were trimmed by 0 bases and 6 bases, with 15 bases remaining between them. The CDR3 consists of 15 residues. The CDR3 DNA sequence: TGCGCCAGCAGCTTGGAAGGGACACCCAGAAATGGCTACACCTTC. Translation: CASSLEGTPRNGYTF.

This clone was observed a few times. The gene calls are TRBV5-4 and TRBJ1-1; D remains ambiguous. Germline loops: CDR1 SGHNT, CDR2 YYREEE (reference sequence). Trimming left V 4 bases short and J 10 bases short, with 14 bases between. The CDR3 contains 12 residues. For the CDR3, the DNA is TGTGCCAGCAGCCCCGGGCCATTTAGAGCTTTCTTT. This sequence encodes CASSPGPFRAFF.

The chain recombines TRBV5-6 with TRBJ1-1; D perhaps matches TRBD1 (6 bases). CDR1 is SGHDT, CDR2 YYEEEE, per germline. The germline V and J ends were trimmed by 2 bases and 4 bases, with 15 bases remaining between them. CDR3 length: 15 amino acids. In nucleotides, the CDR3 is TGTGCCAGCAGCTTCCTGACAGGTCGGGTCACTGAAGCTTTCTTT. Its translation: CASSFLTGRVTEAFF. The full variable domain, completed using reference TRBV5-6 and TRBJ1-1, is DAGVTQSPTHLIKTRGQQVTLRCSPKSGHDTVSWYQQALGQGPQFIFQYYEEEERQRGNFPDRFSGHQFPNYSSELNVNALLLGDSALYLCASSFLTGRVTEAFFGQGTRLTVV.

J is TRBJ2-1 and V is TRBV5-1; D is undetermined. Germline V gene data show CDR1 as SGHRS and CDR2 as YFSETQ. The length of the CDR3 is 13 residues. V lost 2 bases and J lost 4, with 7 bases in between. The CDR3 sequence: CASSLDGYNEQFF. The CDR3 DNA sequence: TGCGCCAGCAGCTTAGACGGTTACAATGAGCAGTTCTTC.

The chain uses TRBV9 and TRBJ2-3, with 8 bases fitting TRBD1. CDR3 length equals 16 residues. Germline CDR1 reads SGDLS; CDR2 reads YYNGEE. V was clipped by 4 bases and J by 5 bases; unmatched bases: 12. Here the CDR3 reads CASSRSGRGRGDTQYF. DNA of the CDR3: TGTGCCAGCAGCCGGAGTGGCAGGGGGCGCGGAGATACGCAGTATTTT.

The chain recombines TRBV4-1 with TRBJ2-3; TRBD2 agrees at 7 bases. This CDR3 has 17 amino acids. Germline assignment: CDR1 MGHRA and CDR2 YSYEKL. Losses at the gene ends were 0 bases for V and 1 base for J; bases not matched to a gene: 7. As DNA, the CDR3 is TGCGCCAGCAGCCAAGATCACGGGGGGTGGGGCACAGATACGCAGTATTTT. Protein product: CASSQDHGGWGTDTQYF.

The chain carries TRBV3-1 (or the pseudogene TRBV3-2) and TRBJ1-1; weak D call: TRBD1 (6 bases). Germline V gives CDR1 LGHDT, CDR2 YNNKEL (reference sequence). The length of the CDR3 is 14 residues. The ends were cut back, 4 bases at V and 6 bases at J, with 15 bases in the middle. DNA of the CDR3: TGTGCCAGCAGCCCACCCTACAGGGCCGCTGAAGCTTTCTTT. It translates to CASSPPYRAAEAFF.

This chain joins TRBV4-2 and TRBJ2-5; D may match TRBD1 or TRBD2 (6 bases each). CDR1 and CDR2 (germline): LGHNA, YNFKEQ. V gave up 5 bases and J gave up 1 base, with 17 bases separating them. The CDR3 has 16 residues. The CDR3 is CASSEGGTRGQETQYF. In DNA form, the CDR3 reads TGTGCCAGCAGCGAGGGGGGTACGCGAGGCCAAGAGACCCAGTACTTC.

The CDR3 sequence: CASSPRQGARTEAFF. The DNA of the CDR3 is TGTGCCAGTAGTCCCCGACAGGGGGCGCGGACTGAAGCTTTCTTT. The rearrangement joins TRBV19 to TRBJ1-1; 10 bases are a match to TRBD1. Trimming took 5 bases from V and 5 from J; bases not matched to a gene: 8. CDR1 and CDR2 from the germline V gene are LNHDA and SQIVND (reference sequence). This CDR3 region has 15 residues.

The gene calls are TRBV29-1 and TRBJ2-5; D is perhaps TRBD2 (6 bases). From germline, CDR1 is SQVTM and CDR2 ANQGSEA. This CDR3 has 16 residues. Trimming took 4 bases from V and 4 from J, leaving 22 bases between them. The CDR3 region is CSVASMDYNVGETQYF. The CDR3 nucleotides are TGCAGCGTTGCTTCAATGGACTACAACGTGGGAGAGACCCAGTACTTC.

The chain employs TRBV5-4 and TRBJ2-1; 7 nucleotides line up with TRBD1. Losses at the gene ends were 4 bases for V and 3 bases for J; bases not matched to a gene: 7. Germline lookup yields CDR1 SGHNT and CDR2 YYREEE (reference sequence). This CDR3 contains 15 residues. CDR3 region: CASSATGKGYNEQFF. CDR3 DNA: TGTGCCAGCAGCGCGACAGGGAAGGGCTACAATGAGCAGTTCTTC.

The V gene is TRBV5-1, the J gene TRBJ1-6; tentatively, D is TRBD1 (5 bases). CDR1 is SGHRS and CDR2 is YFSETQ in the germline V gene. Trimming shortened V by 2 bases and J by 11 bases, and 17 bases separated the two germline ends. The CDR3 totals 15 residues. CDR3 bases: TGCGCCAGCAGCTTCTCGCAGGGAGAGTCGGCACCCCTCCACTTT. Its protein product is CASSFSQGESAPLHF.

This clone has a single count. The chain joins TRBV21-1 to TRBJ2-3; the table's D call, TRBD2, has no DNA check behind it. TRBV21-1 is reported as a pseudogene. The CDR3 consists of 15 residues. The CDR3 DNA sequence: TGTGCCAGCAGCAAGAGACTAGCTGGCACAGATACGCAGTATTTT. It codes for CASSKRLAGTDTQYF.

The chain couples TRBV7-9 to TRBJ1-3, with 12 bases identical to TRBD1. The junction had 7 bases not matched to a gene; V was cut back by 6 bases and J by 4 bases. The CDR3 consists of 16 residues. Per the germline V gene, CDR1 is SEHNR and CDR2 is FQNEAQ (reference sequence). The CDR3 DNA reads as TGTGCCAGCAGTTGGGGACAGGGGGCGCGAGGAAACACCATATATTTT. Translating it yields CASSWGQGARGNTIYF.